Sequencing of this T cell receptor beta chain was carried out in a study of OX40 agonist ivuxolimab in advanced cancers. Background on the study: Enrolled patients in dose escalation had cancers that were hepatocellular carcinoma, melanoma, renal cell or head and neck cancer. Study-level results: Circulating CD4+ and CD8+ T cells showed clonal expansion by week 6 at 0.1 to 3.0 mg/kg. In the expanded peripheral T cells, antigen specificity was never determined.

About this clone: Its specificity is unknown.

The assay was immunoSEQ multiplex PCR, and TCRdb's table has in-frame clones only and misses some. Found here are 25,000 to 35,000 clones, 86% of them singletons; the top ten hold 29%. CDR3 length: 19 residues. The chain is built from TRBV1 and TRBJ1-5; TRBD1 is the table's D call, not checked against the DNA. TRBV1 is a pseudogene locus. This receptor was taken from an adult with an advanced solid tumor such as melanoma, head and neck, liver or kidney cancer. Specimen: CD4+ or CD8+ T cells sorted from blood, collected in a trial of the OX40 agonist ivuxolimab. CDR3 in amino acids: CTSSQDSGQHANGNQPQHF. The DNA of the CDR3 is TGCACCAGCAGCCAAGACTCAGGACAGCACGCAAACGGCAATCAGCCCCAGCATTTT.